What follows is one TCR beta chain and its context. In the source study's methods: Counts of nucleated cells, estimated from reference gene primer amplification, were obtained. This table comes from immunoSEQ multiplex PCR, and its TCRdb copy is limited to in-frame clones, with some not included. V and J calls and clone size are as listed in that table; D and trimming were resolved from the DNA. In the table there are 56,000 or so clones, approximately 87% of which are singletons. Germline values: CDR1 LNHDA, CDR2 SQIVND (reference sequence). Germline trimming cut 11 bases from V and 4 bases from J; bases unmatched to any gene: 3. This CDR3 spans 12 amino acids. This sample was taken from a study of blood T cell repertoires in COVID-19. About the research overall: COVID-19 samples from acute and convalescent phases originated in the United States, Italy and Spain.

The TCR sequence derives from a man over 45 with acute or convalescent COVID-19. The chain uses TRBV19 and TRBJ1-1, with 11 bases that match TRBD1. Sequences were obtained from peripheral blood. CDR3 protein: CAVGTGGTEAFF. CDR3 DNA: TGTGCCGTAGGGACAGGGGGCACTGAAGCTTTCTTT.